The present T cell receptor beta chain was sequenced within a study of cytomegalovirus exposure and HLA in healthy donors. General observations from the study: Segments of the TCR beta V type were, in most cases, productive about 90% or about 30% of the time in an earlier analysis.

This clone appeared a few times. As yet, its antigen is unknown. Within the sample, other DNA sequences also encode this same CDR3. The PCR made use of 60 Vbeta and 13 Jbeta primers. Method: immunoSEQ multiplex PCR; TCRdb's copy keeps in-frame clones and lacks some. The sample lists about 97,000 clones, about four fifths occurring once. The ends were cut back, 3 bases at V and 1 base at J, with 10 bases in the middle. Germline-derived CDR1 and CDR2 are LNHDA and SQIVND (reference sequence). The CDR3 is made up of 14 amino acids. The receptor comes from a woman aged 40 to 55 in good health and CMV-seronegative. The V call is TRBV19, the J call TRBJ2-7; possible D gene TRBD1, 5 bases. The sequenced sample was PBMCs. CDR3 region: CASSIAQGSYEQYF. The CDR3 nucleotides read TGTGCCAGTAGTATCGCCCAGGGTTCCTACGAGCAGTACTTC.